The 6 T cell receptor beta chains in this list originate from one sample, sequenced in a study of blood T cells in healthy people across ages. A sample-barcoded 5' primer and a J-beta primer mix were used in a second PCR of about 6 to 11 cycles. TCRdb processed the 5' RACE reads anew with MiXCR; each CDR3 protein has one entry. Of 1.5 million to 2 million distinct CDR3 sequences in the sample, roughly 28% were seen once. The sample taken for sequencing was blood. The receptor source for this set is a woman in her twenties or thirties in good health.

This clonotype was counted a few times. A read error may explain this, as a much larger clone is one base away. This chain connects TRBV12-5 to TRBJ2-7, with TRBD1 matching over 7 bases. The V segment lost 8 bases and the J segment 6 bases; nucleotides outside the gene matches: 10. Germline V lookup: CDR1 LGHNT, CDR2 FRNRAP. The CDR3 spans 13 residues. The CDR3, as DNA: TGTGCTAGTTGCCCCGACAGGGACCCCGAGCAGTACTTC. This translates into CASCPDRDPEQYF.

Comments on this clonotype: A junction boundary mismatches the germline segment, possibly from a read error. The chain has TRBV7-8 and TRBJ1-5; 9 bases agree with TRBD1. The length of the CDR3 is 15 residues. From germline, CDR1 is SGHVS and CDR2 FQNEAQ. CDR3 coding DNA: TGTGCCAACAGCTTACGACAGGGGGGTGGTCGGCCCCAGCATTTT. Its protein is CANSLRQGGGRPQHF.

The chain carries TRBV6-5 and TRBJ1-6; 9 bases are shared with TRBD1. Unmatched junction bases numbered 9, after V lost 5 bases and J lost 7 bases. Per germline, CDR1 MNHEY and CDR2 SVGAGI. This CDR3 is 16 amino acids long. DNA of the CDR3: TGTGCCAGCAGTCCCGGGACAGGGATGCAGAATTCACCCCTCCACTTT. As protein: CASSPGTGMQNSPLHF.

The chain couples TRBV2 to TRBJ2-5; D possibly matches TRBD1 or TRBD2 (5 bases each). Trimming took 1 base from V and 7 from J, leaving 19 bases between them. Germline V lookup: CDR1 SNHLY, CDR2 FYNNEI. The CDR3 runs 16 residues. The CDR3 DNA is TGTGCCAGCAGTGAAGAAGGGGTTACAGGTGGAGGGACCCAGTACTTC. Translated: CASSEEGVTGGGTQYF.

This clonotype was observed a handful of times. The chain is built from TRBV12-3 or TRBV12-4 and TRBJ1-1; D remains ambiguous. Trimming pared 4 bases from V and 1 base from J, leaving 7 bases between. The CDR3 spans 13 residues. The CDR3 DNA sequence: TGTGCCAGCAGTTCACTCCGGAACACTGAAGCTTTCTTT. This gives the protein CASSSLRNTEAFF.

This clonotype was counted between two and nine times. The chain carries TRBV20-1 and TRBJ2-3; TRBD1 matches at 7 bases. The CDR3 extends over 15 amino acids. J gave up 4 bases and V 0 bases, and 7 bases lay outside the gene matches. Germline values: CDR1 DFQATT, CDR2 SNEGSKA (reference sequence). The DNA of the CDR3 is TGCAGTGCTAGAGATAGGACAGGATTCCCAGATACGCAGTATTTT. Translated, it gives CSARDRTGFPDTQYF.